This section outlines one TCR beta chain sequence together with its context. Its antigen is currently unknown. TCRdb keeps only in-frame clones here, not all; method: immunoSEQ multiplex PCR. Here the sample spans about 130,000 clones, 75% to 90% being singletons. These data belong to a study of T cell responses to AZD1222 COVID-19 vaccine. Notes on the study in general: Clonal diversity was possibly underestimated; the donors were predominantly white British and more often female. Increases in Spike-specific TCR breadth and depth were seen after two AZD1222 doses. It was only 6 or 7 AZD1222 recipients who were seropositive at baseline.

Per germline, CDR1 LGHDT and CDR2 YNNKEL (reference sequence). CDR3 length: 15 residues. Losses at the gene ends were 5 bases for V and 3 bases for J; bases not matched to a gene: 5. The sample in question was peripheral blood, obtained on day 0 of AZD1222 vaccination. V usage is TRBV3-1 (or the pseudogene TRBV3-2) and J usage is TRBJ1-5; 9 nucleotides line up with TRBD1. The receptor comes from an adult in good health. The CDR3 sequence: CASSARTGDNQPQHF. CDR3 bases: TGTGCCAGCAGCGCCCGGACAGGGGACAATCAGCCCCAGCATTTT.